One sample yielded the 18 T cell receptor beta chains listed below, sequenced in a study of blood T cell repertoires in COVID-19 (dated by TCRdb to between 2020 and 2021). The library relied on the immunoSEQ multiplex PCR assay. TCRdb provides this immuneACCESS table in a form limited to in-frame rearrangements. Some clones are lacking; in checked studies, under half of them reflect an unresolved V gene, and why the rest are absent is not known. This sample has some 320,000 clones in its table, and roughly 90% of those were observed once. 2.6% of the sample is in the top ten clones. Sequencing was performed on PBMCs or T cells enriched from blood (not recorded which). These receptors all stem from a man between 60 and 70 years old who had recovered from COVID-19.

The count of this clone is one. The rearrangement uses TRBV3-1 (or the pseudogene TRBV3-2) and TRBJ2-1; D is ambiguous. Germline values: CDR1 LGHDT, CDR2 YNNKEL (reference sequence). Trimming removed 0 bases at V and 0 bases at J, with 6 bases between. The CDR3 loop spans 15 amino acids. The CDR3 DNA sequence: TGTGCCAGCAGCCAAGATCGGAGCTCCTACAATGAGCAGTTCTTC. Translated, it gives CASSQDRSSYNEQFF.

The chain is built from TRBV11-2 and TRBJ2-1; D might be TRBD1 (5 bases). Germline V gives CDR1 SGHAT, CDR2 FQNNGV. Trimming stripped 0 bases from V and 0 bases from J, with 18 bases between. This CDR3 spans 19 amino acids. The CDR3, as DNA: TGTGCCAGCAGCTTAGATTCATATTGGACATCCAGCTCCTACAATGAGCAGTTCTTC. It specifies CASSLDSYWTSSSYNEQFF.

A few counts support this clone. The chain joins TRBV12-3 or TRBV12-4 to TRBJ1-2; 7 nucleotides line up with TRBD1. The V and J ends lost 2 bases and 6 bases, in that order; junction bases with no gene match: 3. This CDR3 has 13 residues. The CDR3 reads CASSLKGANGYTF. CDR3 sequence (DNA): TGTGCCAGCAGTTTAAAGGGGGCTAATGGCTACACCTTC.

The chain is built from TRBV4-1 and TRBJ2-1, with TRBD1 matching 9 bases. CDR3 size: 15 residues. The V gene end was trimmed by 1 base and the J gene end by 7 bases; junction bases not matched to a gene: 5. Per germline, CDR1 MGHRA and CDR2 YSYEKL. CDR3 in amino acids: CASSQVGTGHNEQFF. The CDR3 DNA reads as TGCGCCAGCAGCCAAGTCGGGACAGGGCATAATGAGCAGTTCTTC.

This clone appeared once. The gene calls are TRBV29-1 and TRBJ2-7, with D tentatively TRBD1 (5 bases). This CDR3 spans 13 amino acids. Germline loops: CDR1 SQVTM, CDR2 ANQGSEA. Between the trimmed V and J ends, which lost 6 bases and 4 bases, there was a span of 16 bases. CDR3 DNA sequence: TGCAGCGTCCAGGGTGGGAAGGGTTACGAGCAGTACTTC. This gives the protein CSVQGGKGYEQYF.

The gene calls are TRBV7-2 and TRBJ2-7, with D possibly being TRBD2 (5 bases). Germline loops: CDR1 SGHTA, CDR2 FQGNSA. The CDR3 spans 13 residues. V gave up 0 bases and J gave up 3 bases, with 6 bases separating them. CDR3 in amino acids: CASSLATIYEQYF. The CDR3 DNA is TGTGCCAGCAGCTTAGCGACTATCTACGAGCAGTACTTC.

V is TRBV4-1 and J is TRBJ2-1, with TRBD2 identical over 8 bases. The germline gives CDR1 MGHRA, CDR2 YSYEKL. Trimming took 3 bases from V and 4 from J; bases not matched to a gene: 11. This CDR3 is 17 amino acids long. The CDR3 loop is CASSHYLRGELYNEQFF. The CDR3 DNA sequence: TGCGCCAGCAGCCACTATTTGCGGGGGGAACTTTACAATGAGCAGTTCTTC.

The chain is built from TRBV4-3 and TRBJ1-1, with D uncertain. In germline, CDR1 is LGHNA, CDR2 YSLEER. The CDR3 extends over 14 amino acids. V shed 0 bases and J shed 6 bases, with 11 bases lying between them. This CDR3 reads CASSQEGGVPEAFF. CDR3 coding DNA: TGCGCCAGCAGCCAAGAAGGTGGAGTACCTGAAGCTTTCTTT.

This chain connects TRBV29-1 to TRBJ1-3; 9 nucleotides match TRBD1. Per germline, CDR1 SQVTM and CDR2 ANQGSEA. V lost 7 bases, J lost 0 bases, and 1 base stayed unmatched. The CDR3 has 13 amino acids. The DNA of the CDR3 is TGCAGCGCGGGACAGGGCTCTGGAAACACCATATATTTT. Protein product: CSAGQGSGNTIYF.

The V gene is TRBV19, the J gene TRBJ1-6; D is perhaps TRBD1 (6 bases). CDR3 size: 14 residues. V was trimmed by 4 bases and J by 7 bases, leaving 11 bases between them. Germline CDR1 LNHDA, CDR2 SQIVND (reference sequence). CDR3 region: CASSKTGENSPLHF. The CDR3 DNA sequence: TGTGCCAGTAGTAAGACAGGCGAAAATTCACCCCTCCACTTT.

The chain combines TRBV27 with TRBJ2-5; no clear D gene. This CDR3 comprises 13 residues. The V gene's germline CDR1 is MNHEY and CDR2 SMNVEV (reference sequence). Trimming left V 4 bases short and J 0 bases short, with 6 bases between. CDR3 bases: TGTGCCAGCAGTTCCGCGTACCAAGAGACCCAGTACTTC. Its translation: CASSSAYQETQYF.

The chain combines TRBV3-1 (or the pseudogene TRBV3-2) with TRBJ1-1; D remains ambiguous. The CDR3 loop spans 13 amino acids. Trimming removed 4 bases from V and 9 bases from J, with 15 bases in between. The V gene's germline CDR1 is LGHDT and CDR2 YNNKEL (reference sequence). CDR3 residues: CASSPGGSEKAFF. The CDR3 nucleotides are TGTGCCAGCAGCCCCGGCGGCAGCGAAAAAGCTTTCTTT.

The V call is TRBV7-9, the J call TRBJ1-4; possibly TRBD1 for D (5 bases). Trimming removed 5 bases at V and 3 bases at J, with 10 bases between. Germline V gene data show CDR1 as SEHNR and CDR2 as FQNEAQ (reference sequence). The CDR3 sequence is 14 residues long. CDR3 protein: CASSPGLANEKLFF. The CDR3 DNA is TGTGCCAGCAGCCCAGGGTTGGCTAATGAAAAACTGTTTTTT.

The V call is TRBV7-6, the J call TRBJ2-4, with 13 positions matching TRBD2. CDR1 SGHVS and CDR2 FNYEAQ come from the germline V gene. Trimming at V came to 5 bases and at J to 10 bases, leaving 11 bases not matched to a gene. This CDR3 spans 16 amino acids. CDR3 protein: CASSPTSGRGKGIQYF. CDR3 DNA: TGTGCCAGCAGCCCTACTAGCGGGAGGGGGAAAGGGATTCAGTACTTC.

The CDR3 region is CASSLRSVGNQPQHF. The CDR3 DNA reads TGTGCCAGCAGCCTGAGGAGTGTGGGCAATCAGCCCCAGCATTTT. The chain combines TRBV5-6 with TRBJ1-5; D not resolved. This CDR3 has 15 amino acids. Germline assignment: CDR1 SGHDT and CDR2 YYEEEE. V lost 4 bases and J 2 bases, leaving 13 bases between the germline ends.

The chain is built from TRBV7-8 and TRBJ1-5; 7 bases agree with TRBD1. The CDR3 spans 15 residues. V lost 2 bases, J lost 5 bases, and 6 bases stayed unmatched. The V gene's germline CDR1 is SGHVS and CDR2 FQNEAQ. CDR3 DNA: TGTGCCAGCAGCTTAACATCGACAGGGTATCAGCCCCAGCATTTT. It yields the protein CASSLTSTGYQPQHF.

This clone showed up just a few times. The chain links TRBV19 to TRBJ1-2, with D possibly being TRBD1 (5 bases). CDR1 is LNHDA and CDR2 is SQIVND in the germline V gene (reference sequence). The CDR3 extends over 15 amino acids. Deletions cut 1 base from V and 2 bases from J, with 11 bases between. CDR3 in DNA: TGTGCCAGTAGTATAGTCATACGGGGGAACTATGGCTACACCTTC. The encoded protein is CASSIVIRGNYGYTF.

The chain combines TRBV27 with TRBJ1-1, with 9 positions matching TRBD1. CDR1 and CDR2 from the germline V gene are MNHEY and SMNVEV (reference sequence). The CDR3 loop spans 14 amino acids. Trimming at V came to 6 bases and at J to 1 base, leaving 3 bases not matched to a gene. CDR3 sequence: CASRVQGANTEAFF. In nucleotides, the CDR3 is TGTGCCAGCAGAGTACAGGGGGCGAACACTGAAGCTTTCTTT.